A single sample gave rise to the 15 T cell receptor beta chains below, sequenced in a study of cytomegalovirus exposure and HLA in healthy donors. The PCR contained 60 Vbeta and 13 Jbeta primers. Some clones are missing from TCRdb's copy, which holds only in-frame ones; the method was immunoSEQ multiplex PCR. There are approximately 150,000 clones in the sample; about 82% occur only once, and 7% lies in the top ten. Sequencing was done on a sample of PBMCs. The receptors shown here come from a woman in her thirties in good health and CMV-seropositive.

The chain employs TRBV7-2 and TRBJ1-1, with TRBD1 identical over 7 bases. In germline, CDR1 is SGHTA, CDR2 FQGNSA. V lost 2 bases, J lost 7 bases, and 4 bases stayed unmatched. There are 13 residues in the CDR3. CDR3 sequence (DNA): TGTGCCAGCAGCTTATTCCAGGGGGGTGAAGCTTTCTTT. Translation gives CASSLFQGGEAFF.

This chain connects TRBV11-2 to TRBJ1-5, with 7 bases matching TRBD1. Germline values: CDR1 SGHAT, CDR2 FQNNGV. The CDR3 spans 13 residues. V shed 5 bases, J shed 4 bases, and the junction held 2 bases outside the gene matches. CDR3 sequence: CASSMGQNQPQHF. The CDR3 DNA sequence: TGTGCCAGCAGCATGGGACAGAATCAGCCCCAGCATTTT.

The rearrangement joins TRBV13 to TRBJ2-5, with 12 nucleotides matching TRBD2. CDR1 is PRHDT and CDR2 is FYEKMQ in the germline V gene (reference sequence). This CDR3 has 16 residues. The J segment lost 5 bases and the V segment lost 5 bases, leaving 9 bases of the junction unmatched. The CDR3 loop is CASSPRLAGGSETQYF. DNA of the CDR3: TGTGCCAGCAGCCCCAGGCTAGCGGGGGGGTCGGAGACCCAGTACTTC.

This sequence joins TRBV7-3 and TRBJ2-5, with 11 bases that match TRBD2. The CDR3 covers 15 residues. J lost 5 bases, V lost 6 bases, and 8 bases had no gene match. CDR1 is SGHTA and CDR2 is FQGTGA in the germline V gene. CDR3 sequence: CASSRSGGAGETQYF. DNA of the CDR3: TGTGCCAGCAGTCGTAGCGGGGGGGCCGGGGAGACCCAGTACTTC.

This chain connects TRBV7-5 to TRBJ2-1; TRBD1, as called in the table, went unchecked against the DNA. TRBV7-5 is labeled a pseudogene. The CDR3 extends over 15 amino acids. The CDR3 loop reads CARSTRDRDYNEQFF. In DNA, the CDR3 is TGTGCCAGAAGCACTCGGGACAGGGATTACAATGAGCAGTTCTTC.

The chain is built from TRBV30 and TRBJ1-4, with D perhaps matching TRBD1 (6 bases). The V and J ends lost 3 bases and 4 bases respectively, with 9 bases between them. Germline V CDR1 and CDR2: GTSNPN, SVGIG (reference sequence). This CDR3 is 13 amino acids long. The CDR3: CAWRSGDNEKLFF. The CDR3 DNA reads TGTGCCTGGAGGTCAGGGGATAATGAAAAACTGTTTTTT.

This chain's CDR3 is CASSRIGAGAGYTF. DNA of the CDR3: TGCGCCAGCAGCCGGATAGGCGCCGGAGCCGGCTACACCTTC. The genes are TRBV4-1 and TRBJ1-2, with D uncertain. Germline CDR1 is MGHRA and CDR2 is YSYEKL. V was trimmed by 4 bases and J by 8 bases, leaving 17 bases between them. CDR3 size: 14 residues.

The V and J genes are TRBV28 and TRBJ2-5, with D perhaps matching TRBD2 (6 bases). V gave up 4 bases and J gave up 5 bases, with 14 bases separating them. This CDR3 spans 14 amino acids. Germline V gene data show CDR1 as MDHEN and CDR2 as SYDVKM. For the CDR3, the DNA is TGTGCCAGCAGTTCGTTCGGGGAGGAGGAGACCCAGTACTTC. It yields the protein CASSSFGEEETQYF.

A remark on this clone: Germline and junction disagree at one end, which may indicate a read error. CDR3 loop: CSSSLKTNSFEAFF. CDR3 nucleotides: TGTTCCAGCAGCCTAAAAACCAATTCCTTTGAAGCTTTCTTT. The chain links TRBV7-9 to TRBJ1-1, with D uncertain. The germline V gene encodes CDR1 SEHNR and CDR2 FQNEAQ (reference sequence). The CDR3 consists of 14 residues.

The genes are TRBV5-8 and TRBJ1-5; maybe TRBD1 (5 bases). With 0 bases removed from V and 12 bases from J, the gap between germline ends came to 13 bases. Looked up from germline, CDR1 is SGHTS and CDR2 is YDEGEE. CDR3 length equals 13 residues. The CDR3 loop reads CASSLEGLEDQHF. CDR3 sequence (DNA): TGTGCCAGCAGCTTGGAGGGGCTCGAAGACCAGCATTTT.

The J gene is TRBJ2-1, the V gene TRBV18; the match to TRBD1 covers 7 bases. Trimming removed 2 bases from V and 6 bases from J; junction bases left unmatched: 4. CDR1 is KGHSH, CDR2 LQKENI, per germline. The CDR3 is made up of 14 amino acids. The DNA of the CDR3 is TGTGCCAGCTCACCAAATCGACAGGGCAATGAGCAGTTCTTC. Residues: CASSPNRQGNEQFF.

The chain uses TRBV13 and TRBJ2-7; the D gene is possibly TRBD2 (5 bases). Germline-derived CDR1 and CDR2 are PRHDT and FYEKMQ (reference sequence). CDR3 length equals 14 residues. Trimming left V 4 bases short and J 4 bases short, with 14 bases between. This CDR3 is CASSSRGSTYEQYF. CDR3 DNA: TGTGCCAGCAGCTCACGAGGGAGCACGTACGAGCAGTACTTC.

The rearrangement uses TRBV7-3 and TRBJ1-1, with unresolved D. Germline loops: CDR1 SGHTA, CDR2 FQGTGA. This CDR3 has 13 residues. The V gene lost 4 bases and the J gene lost 10 bases, with 16 bases spanning the gap. The CDR3 here is CASSSGNGLRAFF. The DNA for the CDR3 is TGTGCCAGCAGCTCGGGGAATGGACTACGAGCTTTCTTT.

This clone was picked up one time. V is TRBV5-1 and J is TRBJ1-4; D remains unclear. The V gene's germline CDR1 is SGHRS and CDR2 YFSETQ. This CDR3 has 16 residues. Trimming took off 0 bases at V and 0 bases at J, with 9 bases between the two ends. As DNA, the CDR3 is TGCGCCAGCAGCTTGGGAATCGGTGCAACTAATGAAAAACTGTTTTTT. This gives the protein CASSLGIGATNEKLFF.

CDR3 loop: CASRLSGGGFVQQYF. The CDR3, as DNA: TGTGCCAGCAGACTTAGCGGGGGTGGTTTTGTACAGCAGTACTTC. The chain recombines TRBV27 with TRBJ2-7, with 9 bases lining up with TRBD2. This CDR3 is 15 amino acids long. The germline gives CDR1 MNHEY, CDR2 SMNVEV (reference sequence). Losses at the gene ends were 6 bases for V and 8 bases for J; bases not matched to a gene: 14.